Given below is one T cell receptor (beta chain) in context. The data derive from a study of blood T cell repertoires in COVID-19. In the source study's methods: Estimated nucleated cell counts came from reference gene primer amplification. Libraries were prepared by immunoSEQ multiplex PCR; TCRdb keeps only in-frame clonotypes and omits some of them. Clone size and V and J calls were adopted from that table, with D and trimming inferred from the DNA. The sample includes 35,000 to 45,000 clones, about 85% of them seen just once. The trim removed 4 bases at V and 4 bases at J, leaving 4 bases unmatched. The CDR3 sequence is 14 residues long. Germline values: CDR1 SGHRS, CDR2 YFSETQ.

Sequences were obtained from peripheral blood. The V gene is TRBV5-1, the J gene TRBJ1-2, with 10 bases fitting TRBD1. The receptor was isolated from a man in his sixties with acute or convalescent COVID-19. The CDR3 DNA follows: TGCGCCAGCAGCCCAGGGACAGGGGTCTATGGCTACACCTTC. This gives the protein CASSPGTGVYGYTF. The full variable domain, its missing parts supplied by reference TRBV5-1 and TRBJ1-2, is KAGVTQTPRYLIKTRGQQVTLSCSPISGHRSVSWYQQTPGQGLQFLFEYFSETQRNKGNFPGRFSGRQFSNSRSEMNVSTLELGDSALYLCASSPGTGVYGYTFGSGTRLTVV.